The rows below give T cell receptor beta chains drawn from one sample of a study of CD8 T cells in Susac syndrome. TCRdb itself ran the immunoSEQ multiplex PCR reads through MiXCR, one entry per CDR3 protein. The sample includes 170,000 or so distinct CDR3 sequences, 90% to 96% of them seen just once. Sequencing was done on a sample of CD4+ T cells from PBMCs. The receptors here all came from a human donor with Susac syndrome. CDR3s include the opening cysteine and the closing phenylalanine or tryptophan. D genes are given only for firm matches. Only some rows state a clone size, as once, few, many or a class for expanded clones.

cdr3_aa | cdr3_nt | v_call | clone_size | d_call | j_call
CASSLGTGTGTGELFF | TGTGCCAGCAGCCTAGGGACAGGGACCGGCACCGGGGAGCTGTTTTTT | TRBV13 | . | TRBD1 | TRBJ2-2
CSARALAVVEQFF | TGCAGTGCTAGGGCCCTAGCAGTAGTTGAGCAGTTCTTC | TRBV20-1 | . | . | TRBJ2-1
CATSWDQSNNEQFF | TGTGCCACCAGCTGGGACCAGTCCAACAATGAGCAGTTCTTC | TRBV15 | . | . | TRBJ2-1
CASSVETDGEKLFF | TGTGCCAGCAGCGTAGAAACAGACGGGGAAAAACTGTTTTTT | TRBV9 | . | . | TRBJ1-4
CASSPSDRNQETQYF | TGTGCCAGCAGCCCATCGGACAGAAACCAAGAGACCCAGTACTTC | TRBV7-2 | . | . | TRBJ2-5
CASSLGDRGTNNEQFF | TGCGCCAGCAGCTTGGGGGACAGGGGGACCAACAATGAGCAGTTCTTC | TRBV5-1 | . | TRBD1 | TRBJ2-1
CASIRTGDHEQFF | TGTGCCAGCATTAGGACAGGGGACCATGAGCAGTTCTTC | TRBV9 | . | TRBD1 | TRBJ2-1
CSATDRGPYEQYF | TGCAGTGCTACCGACAGGGGCCCCTACGAGCAGTACTTC | TRBV20-1 | . | TRBD1 | TRBJ2-7
CASSNHQETQYF | TGTGCCAGCAGCAACCACCAAGAGACCCAGTACTTC | TRBV5-6 | . | . | TRBJ2-5
CASSLGQINSPLHF | TGTGCCAGCAGCTTAGGGCAGATTAATTCACCCCTCCACTTT | TRBV7-2 | . | . | TRBJ1-6
CASSAPSGSYNEQFF | TGTGCCAGCAGCGCTCCGAGCGGCTCCTACAATGAGCAGTTCTTC | TRBV28 | . | . | TRBJ2-1
CAISPGQETQYF | TGTGCCATCTCACCCGGCCAAGAGACCCAGTACTTC | TRBV10-3 | . | . | TRBJ2-5
CAWSVEAGGPNNEQFF | TGTGCCTGGAGTGTCGAAGCGGGAGGGCCCAACAATGAGCAGTTCTTC | TRBV30 | . | TRBD2 | TRBJ2-1
CASSPTSGYNEQFF | TGTGCCAGCAGCCCAACTAGCGGCTACAATGAGCAGTTCTTC | TRBV11-3 | . | TRBD2 | TRBJ2-1
CASSFAPPANTGELFF | TGTGCCAGCAGCTTTGCTCCCCCCGCGAACACCGGGGAGCTGTTTTTT | TRBV7-2 | . | . | TRBJ2-2
CASRKDRGGTYEQYF | TGTGCCAGCAGAAAAGACAGGGGGGGGACCTACGAGCAGTACTTC | TRBV6-5 | . | TRBD1 | TRBJ2-7
CASSQLEAGKPEAFF | TGCGCCAGCAGCCAACTCGAGGCAGGGAAGCCTGAAGCTTTCTTT | TRBV4-1 | . | . | TRBJ1-1
CASRLRLAGETQYF | TGCGCCAGCCGTTTGCGGCTAGCGGGAGAGACCCAGTACTTC | TRBV5-1 | . | TRBD2 | TRBJ2-5
CASSPSGYRAKNIQYF | TGTGCCAGCAGCCCAAGCGGTTATCGGGCCAAAAACATTCAGTACTTC | TRBV14 | . | . | TRBJ2-4
CASSQLSVNTEAFF | TGTGCCAGCAGCCAATTGTCCGTGAACACTGAAGCTTTCTTT | TRBV14 | . | . | TRBJ1-1
CSVRVGGNQPQHF | TGCAGCGTCAGGGTGGGTGGCAATCAGCCCCAGCATTTT | TRBV29-1 | . | . | TRBJ1-5
CASSHRLAGGSQETQYF | TGTGCCAGCAGTCACCGTCTAGCGGGAGGGTCTCAAGAGACCCAGTACTTC | TRBV6-2/TRBV6-3 | . | TRBD2 | TRBJ2-5
CASSSEGRANTGELFF | TGTGCCAGCAGCTCTGAGGGACGGGCGAACACCGGGGAGCTGTTTTTT | TRBV3-1 | . | . | TRBJ2-2
CSSETSASYEQYF | TGCAGTTCAGAGACTAGCGCCTCCTACGAGCAGTACTTC | TRBV20-1 | . | TRBD2 | TRBJ2-7
CASAGSIQYF | TGTGCCAGCGCAGGGTCCATTCAGTACTTC | TRBV2 | . | . | TRBJ2-4
CASSEDAGATYNEQFF | TGTGCCAGCAGTGAAGATGCGGGAGCCACCTACAATGAGCAGTTCTTC | TRBV2 | . | TRBD2 | TRBJ2-1
CASSLSRNADTQYF | TGTGCCAGCAGCTTATCGAGGAACGCAGATACGCAGTATTTT | TRBV7-2 | . | . | TRBJ2-3
CASSEDIWPVNGGTQYF | TGTGCCAGCAGTGAAGATATATGGCCCGTGAACGGGGGGACCCAGTACTTC | TRBV2 | once | . | TRBJ2-5
CASSTAGVMYEQYF | TGTGCCAGTAGCACTGCAGGGGTTATGTACGAGCAGTACTTC | TRBV19 | . | . | TRBJ2-7